Below are 2 T cell receptor beta chains sequenced from a single sample in a study of shared clonotypes between healthy human individuals. Assay used: immunoSEQ multiplex PCR; TCRdb lists only in-frame clones, some missing. Here the sample spans 2,500,000 or so clones, 93% being singletons. Sequencing was done on a sample of naive CD4+ T cells from PBMCs. As for subset: CD45RA+ positively selected. Receptor source: a man aged 18 to 30 in good health. Some clones in this sample may be carry-over from other donors' samples.

The rearrangement links TRBV27 to TRBJ2-7, with 9 bases lining up with TRBD2. Unmatched junction bases numbered 11, after V lost 6 bases and J lost 5 bases. The CDR3 loop spans 15 amino acids. Germline loops: CDR1 MNHEY, CDR2 SMNVEV (reference sequence). The CDR3 loop is CASRLLAGAGDEQYF. The CDR3 coding sequence is TGTGCCAGCAGACTCTTAGCGGGAGCTGGAGACGAGCAGTACTTC.

This chain connects TRBV10-1 to TRBJ2-1; D ambiguous. The CDR3 covers 14 residues. Germline values: CDR1 WNHNN, CDR2 SYGVQD (reference sequence). V lost 3 bases, J lost 2 bases, and 8 bases lay in between. The DNA of the CDR3 is TGCGCCAGCAGTGAAAACATAGCCTACAATGAGCAGTTCTTC. The encoded protein is CASSENIAYNEQFF.